This TCR beta chain appears in the sequencing data of a study of T cell changes during pregnancy in multiple sclerosis. Profiled with immunoSEQ multiplex PCR; TCRdb holds only in-frame clones, not every one. This sample yields approximately 65,000 clones, of which about 96% are seen a single time; roughly 2.5% belongs to the top ten. There are 14 residues in the CDR3. Germline assignment: CDR1 MGHDK and CDR2 SYGVNS. The V end was cut by 3 bases, the J end by 8 bases, with 13 bases between. Sequencing was performed on CD8+ T cells from peripheral blood mononuclear cells, taken after pregnancy. This rearrangement joins TRBV25-1 to TRBJ1-4; TRBD1 might be the D (6 bases). The sequence came from a female donor with multiple sclerosis, enrolled in a pregnancy study. CDR3 in amino acids: CASSDAGAPEKLFF. The DNA of the CDR3 is TGTGCCAGCAGTGACGCGGGGGCCCCAGAAAAACTGTTTTTT.